There are a few counts of the clone carrying this T cell receptor (beta chain). CDR3 length equals 15 residues. The germline gives CDR1 LNHNV, CDR2 YYDKDF (reference sequence). Trimming took off 2 bases at V and 9 bases at J, with 17 bases between the two ends. The entry originates in a study of blood T cell repertoires in COVID-19. Study-level background: The analysed material was cDNA or gDNA that came from T cells, B-cell-depleted T cells, or PBMCs.

Data came from immunoSEQ multiplex PCR; TCRdb stores just in-frame clones and leaves some out. The repertoire holds tens of thousands of clones, with about 82% as singletons. This chain joins TRBV15 and TRBJ2-1, with D possibly matching TRBD2 (6 bases). The origin of this receptor is a woman in her thirties or forties with acute COVID-19. Sequenced: PBMCs or T cells enriched from blood (not recorded which). This CDR3 is CATSRKSLLATEQFF. Written as DNA, the CDR3 is TGTGCCACCAGCAGAAAGAGTTTGCTAGCGACTGAGCAGTTCTTC.